These T cell receptor beta chains were read from a single sample in a study of cytotoxic CD8 clonotypes in ibrutinib-treated CLL. Here immunoSEQ multiplex PCR was the method, and the copy in TCRdb shows in-frame clones only, minus some. Counted here are about 270,000 clones, 76% occurring once; the ten biggest clones make up about 5.7%. The sequencing used PBMCs, collected at disease progression, from a patient treated with ibrutinib. These receptors all come from a human donor with chronic lymphocytic leukemia. The CDR3 runs from the conserved cysteine through the conserved F or W. D genes are given only for firm matches. Clone sizes are given selectively: once, few, many, or a class where the clone is expanded.

TRBV25-1,TRBD2,TRBJ2-2,few,TGTGCCAGCCGCCGTAGCGGGATCGGGGAGCTGTTTTTT,CASRRSGIGELFF
TRBV27,NA,TRBJ2-7,NA,TGTGCCAGCAGTACGTGGACTCATAACGAGCAGTACTTC,CASSTWTHNEQYF
TRBV10-3,NA,TRBJ1-1,NA,TGTGCCACCGGGGGGCAGAGGAACACTGAAGCTTTCTTT,CATGGQRNTEAFF
TRBV19,NA,TRBJ1-2,NA,TGTGCCAGTAGTATATCCGGGACATCTCCCTATGGCTACACCTTC,CASSISGTSPYGYTF
TRBV15,TRBD1,TRBJ2-7,NA,TGTGCCACCAGCAGAGGGGGGACAGGGTCCCACGAGCAGTACTTC,CATSRGGTGSHEQYF
TRBV5-1,TRBD1,TRBJ1-2,NA,TGCGCCAGCATACACAGGGGGCGTTATGGCTACACCTTC,CASIHRGRYGYTF
TRBV19,NA,TRBJ1-2,NA,TGTGCCAGTACCCCTACAGGGTGGATTACTAACTATGGCTACACCTTC,CASTPTGWITNYGYTF
TRBV2,NA,TRBJ2-7,NA,TGTGCCAGCCTCCTGGGGTTTCGGGAGCAGTACTTC,CASLLGFREQYF
TRBV7-2,NA,TRBJ2-5,NA,TGTGCCAGCAGCTTAGGGGTGGACTACCAGGGGGAGACCCAGTACTTC,CASSLGVDYQGETQYF
TRBV5-4,TRBD2,TRBJ2-3,NA,TGTGCCAGCAGCTTAGAACTAGCGGGGGGGCGGGTGCAGTATTTT,CASSLELAGGRVQYF
TRBV28,TRBD2,TRBJ2-7,NA,TGTGCCACCCAGCCCCCGAGCGGGAGGTCCTACGAGCAGTACTTC,CATQPPSGRSYEQYF
TRBV2,TRBD2,TRBJ2-3,NA,TGTGCCAGCACCCCAGCGGGAGAGGATACGCAGTATTTT,CASTPAGEDTQYF
TRBV28,NA,TRBJ2-4,few,TGTGCCAGCAGAGAAACAAATGACATTCAGTACTTC,CASRETNDIQYF
TRBV29-1,TRBD1,TRBJ2-4,NA,TGCAGCGGTGGACAGGGGGAAAACATTCAGTACTTC,CSGGQGENIQYF
TRBV9,NA,TRBJ1-4,NA,TGTGCCAGCACCCCAGGGGCCACCACGGCCTCTCGAGAAAAACTGTTTTTT,CASTPGATTASREKLFF